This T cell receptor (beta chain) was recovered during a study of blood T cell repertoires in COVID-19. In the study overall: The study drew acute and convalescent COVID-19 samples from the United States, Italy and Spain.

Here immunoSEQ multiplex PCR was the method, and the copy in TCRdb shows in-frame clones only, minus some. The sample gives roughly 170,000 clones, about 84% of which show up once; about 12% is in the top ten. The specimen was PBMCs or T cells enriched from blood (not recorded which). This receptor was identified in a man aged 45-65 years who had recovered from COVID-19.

CDR3 protein: CASIFFPEADTQYF. In nucleotides, the CDR3 is TGTGCCAGCATCTTCTTCCCCGAGGCAGATACGCAGTATTTT. The rearrangement links TRBV7-2 to TRBJ2-3, with unresolved D. Trimming shortened V by 7 bases and J by 4 bases, and 15 bases separated the two germline ends. There are 14 residues in the CDR3. The germline gives CDR1 SGHTA, CDR2 FQGNSA.